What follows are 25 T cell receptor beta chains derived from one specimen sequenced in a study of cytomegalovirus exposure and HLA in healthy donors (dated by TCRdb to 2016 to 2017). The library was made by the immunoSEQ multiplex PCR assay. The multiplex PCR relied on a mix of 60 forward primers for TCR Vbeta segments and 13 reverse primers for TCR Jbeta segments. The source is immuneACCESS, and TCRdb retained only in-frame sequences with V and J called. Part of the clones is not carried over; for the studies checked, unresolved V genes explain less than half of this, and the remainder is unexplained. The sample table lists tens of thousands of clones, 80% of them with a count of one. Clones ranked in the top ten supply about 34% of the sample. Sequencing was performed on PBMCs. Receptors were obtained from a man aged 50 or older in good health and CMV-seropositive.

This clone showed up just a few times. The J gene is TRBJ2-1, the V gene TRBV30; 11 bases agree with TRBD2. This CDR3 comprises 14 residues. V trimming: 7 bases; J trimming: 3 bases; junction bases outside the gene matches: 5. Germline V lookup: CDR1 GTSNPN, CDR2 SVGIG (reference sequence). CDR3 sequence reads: CASIAGGIYNEQFF. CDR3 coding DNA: TGTGCCTCTATAGCGGGGGGGATCTACAATGAGCAGTTCTTC.

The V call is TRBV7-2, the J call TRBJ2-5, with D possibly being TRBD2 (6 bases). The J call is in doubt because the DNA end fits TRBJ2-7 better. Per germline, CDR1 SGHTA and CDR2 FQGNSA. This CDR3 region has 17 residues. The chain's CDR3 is CASSPRVTGTPPYEQYF. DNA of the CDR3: TGTGCCAGCAGCCCCCGGGTGACCGGGACTCCGCCCTACGAGCAGTACTTC.

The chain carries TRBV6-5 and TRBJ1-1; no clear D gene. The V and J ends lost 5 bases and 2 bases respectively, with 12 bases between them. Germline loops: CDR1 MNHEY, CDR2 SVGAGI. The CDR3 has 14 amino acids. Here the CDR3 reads CASSHSPDNTEAFF. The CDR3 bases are TGTGCCAGCAGTCATTCCCCAGATAACACTGAAGCTTTCTTT.

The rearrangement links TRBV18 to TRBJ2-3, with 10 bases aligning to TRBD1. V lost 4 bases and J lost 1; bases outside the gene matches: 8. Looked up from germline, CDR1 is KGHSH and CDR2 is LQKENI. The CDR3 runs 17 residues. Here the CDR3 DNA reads TGTGCCAGCTCACTTACTACCGGGACAGGGGGCACAGATACGCAGTATTTT. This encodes CASSLTTGTGGTDTQYF.

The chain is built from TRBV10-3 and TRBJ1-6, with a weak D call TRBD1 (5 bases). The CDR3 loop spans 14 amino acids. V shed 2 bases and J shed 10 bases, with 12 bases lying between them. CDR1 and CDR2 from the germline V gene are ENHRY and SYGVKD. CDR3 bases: TGTGCCATCAGTGAGGAGTCCGGGGGATCACCCCTCCACTTT. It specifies CAISEESGGSPLHF.

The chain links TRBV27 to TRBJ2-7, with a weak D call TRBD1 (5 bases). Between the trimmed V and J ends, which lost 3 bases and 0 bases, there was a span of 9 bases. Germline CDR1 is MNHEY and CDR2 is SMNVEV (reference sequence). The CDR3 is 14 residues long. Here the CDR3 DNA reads TGTGCCAGCAGTTTGGCAGGGCTCTCCTACGAGCAGTACTTC. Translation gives CASSLAGLSYEQYF.

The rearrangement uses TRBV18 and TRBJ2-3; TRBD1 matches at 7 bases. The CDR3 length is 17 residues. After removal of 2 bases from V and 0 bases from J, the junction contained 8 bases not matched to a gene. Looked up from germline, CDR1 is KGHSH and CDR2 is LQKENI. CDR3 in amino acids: CASSPSRQGRSTDTQYF. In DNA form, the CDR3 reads TGTGCCAGCTCACCATCCAGACAGGGTCGGAGCACAGATACGCAGTATTTT.

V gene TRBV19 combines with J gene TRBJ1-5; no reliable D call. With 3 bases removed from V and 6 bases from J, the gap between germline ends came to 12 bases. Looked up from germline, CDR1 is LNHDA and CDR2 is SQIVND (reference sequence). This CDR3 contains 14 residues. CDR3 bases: TGTGCCAGTAGTATGGGCCTCGTGAGTCAGCCCCAGCATTTT. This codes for CASSMGLVSQPQHF.

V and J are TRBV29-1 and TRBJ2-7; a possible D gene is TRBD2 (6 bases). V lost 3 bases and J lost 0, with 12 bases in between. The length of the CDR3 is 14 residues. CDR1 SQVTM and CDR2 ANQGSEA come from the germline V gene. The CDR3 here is CSVEGGASSYEQYF. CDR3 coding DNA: TGCAGCGTTGAGGGAGGCGCCAGCTCCTACGAGCAGTACTTC.

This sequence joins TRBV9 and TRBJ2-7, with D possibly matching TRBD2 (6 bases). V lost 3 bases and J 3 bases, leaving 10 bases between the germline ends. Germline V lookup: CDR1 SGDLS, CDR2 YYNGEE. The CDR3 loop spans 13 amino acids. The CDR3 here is CASSGGLLYEQYF. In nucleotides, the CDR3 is TGTGCCAGCAGCGGGGGACTTCTCTACGAGCAGTACTTC.

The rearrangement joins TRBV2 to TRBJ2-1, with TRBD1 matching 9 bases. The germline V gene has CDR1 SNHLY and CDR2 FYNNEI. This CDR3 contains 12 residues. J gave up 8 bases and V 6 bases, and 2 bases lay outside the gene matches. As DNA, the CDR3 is TGTGCCAGCAGAAGGACAGGGGATGAGCAGTTCTTC. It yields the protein CASRRTGDEQFF.

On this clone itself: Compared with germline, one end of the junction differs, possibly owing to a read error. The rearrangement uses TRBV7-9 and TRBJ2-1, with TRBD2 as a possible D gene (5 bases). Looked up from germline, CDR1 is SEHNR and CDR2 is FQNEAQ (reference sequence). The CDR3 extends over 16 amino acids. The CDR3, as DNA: TGTTCCAGCAGCTTATCGGAGGTATCGAGGGACAATGAGCAGTTCTTC. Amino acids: CSSSLSEVSRDNEQFF.

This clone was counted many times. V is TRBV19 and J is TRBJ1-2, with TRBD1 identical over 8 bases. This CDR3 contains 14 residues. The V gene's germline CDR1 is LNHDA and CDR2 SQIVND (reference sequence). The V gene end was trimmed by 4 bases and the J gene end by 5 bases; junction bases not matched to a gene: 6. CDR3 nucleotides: TGTGCCAGTAGTACCGCAGGGGGCTCTTATGGCTACACCTTC. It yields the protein CASSTAGGSYGYTF.

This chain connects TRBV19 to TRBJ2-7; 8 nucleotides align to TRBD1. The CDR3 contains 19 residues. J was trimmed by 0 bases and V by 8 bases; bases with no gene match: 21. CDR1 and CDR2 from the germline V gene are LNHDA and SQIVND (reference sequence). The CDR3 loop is CASFAHELKGQESSYEQYF. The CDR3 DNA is TGTGCCAGTTTCGCCCACGAACTGAAGGGACAGGAGAGCTCCTACGAGCAGTACTTC.

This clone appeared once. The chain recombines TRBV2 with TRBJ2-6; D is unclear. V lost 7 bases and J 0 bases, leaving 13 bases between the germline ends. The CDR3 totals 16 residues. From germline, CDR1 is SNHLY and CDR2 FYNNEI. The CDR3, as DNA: TGTGCCAGCAACCCAGAGGTCCTCTCTGGGGCCAACGTCCTGACTTTC. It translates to CASNPEVLSGANVLTF.

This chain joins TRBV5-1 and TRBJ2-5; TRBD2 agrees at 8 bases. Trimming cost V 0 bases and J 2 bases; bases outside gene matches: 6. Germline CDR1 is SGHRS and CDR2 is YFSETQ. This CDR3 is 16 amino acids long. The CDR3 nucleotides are TGCGCCAGCAGCTTGGCCGGGACTAGTGGTCAAGAGACCCAGTACTTC. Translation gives CASSLAGTSGQETQYF.

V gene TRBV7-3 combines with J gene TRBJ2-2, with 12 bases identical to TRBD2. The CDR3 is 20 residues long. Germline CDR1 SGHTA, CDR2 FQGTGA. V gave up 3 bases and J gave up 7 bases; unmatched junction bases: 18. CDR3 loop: CASSFYGPGTSGPSDGELFF. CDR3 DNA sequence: TGTGCCAGCAGCTTTTATGGTCCGGGGACTAGCGGGCCTAGTGACGGGGAGCTGTTTTTT.

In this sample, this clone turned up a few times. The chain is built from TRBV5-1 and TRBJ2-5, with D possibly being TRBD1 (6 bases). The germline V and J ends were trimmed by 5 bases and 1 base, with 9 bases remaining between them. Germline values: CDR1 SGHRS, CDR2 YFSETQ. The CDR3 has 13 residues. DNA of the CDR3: TGCGCCAGCAGGGACAGTAGCCAAGAGACCCAGTACTTC. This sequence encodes CASRDSSQETQYF.

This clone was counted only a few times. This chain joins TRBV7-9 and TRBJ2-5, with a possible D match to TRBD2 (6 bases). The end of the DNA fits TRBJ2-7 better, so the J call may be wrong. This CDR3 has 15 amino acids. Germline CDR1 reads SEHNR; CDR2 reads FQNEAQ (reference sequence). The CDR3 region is CASSLASGTTYEQYF. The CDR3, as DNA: TGTGCCAGCAGTCTAGCGAGTGGAACAACCTACGAGCAGTACTTC.

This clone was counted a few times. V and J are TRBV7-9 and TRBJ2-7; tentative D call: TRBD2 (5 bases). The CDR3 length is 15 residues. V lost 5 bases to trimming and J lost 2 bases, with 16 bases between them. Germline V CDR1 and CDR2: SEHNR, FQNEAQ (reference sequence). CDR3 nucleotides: TGTGCCAGCAGCGCCGCGTCGGGATCAACCTACGAGCAGTACTTC. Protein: CASSAASGSTYEQYF.

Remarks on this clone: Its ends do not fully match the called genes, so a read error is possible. The DNA of the CDR3 is TGTTCCAGCAGCTTACAGACTAGCGGGAGGGTTGCCGGGGAGCTGTTTTTT. Protein: CSSSLQTSGRVAGELFF. This chain joins TRBV7-9 and TRBJ2-2; TRBD2 agrees at 14 bases. Germline V CDR1 and CDR2: SEHNR, FQNEAQ (reference sequence). The CDR3 totals 17 residues.

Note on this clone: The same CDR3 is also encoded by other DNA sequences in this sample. DNA of the CDR3: TGTGCCAGCAGTTCTTTAACCACAGGGGAAAATCAGCCCCAGCATTTT. It codes for CASSSLTTGENQPQHF. V gene TRBV6-6 combines with J gene TRBJ1-5; TRBD1 matches at 7 bases. CDR3 length: 16 residues. Germline V lookup: CDR1 MNHNY, CDR2 SVGAGI (reference sequence). Trimming at V came to 4 bases and at J to 4 bases, leaving 10 bases not matched to a gene.

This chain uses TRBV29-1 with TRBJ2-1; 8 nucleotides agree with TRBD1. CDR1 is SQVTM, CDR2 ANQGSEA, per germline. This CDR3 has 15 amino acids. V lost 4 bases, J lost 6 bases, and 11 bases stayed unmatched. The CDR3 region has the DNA TGCAGCGTTGGTCTACTAGGGACAGGAATCAATGAGCAGTTCTTC. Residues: CSVGLLGTGINEQFF.

The CDR3 is CASSLLQGVELFF. For the CDR3, the DNA is TGTGCCAGCAGCTTGTTGCAGGGCGTGGAGCTGTTTTTT. The chain recombines TRBV5-6 with TRBJ2-2; TRBD1 might be the D (5 bases). Trimming took 1 base from V and 10 from J, leaving 11 bases between them. The V gene's germline CDR1 is SGHDT and CDR2 YYEEEE. The CDR3 spans 13 residues.

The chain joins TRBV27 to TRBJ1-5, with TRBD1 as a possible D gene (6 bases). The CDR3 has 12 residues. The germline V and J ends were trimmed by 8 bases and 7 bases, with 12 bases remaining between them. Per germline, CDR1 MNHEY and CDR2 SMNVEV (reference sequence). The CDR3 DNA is TGTGCCAGCTCCCAGGGGCGCCAGCCCCAGCATTTT. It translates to CASSQGRQPQHF.